This TCR beta chain was documented in a study of Graves' ophthalmopathy and Graves' hyperthyroidism. Amplifying from RNA transcripts, the study obtained TCR beta CDR3 regions. RT-PCR in the first round used HTBI primers; a second-round multiplex PCR followed. Via MiXCR, TCRdb re-called the multiplex PCR reads, giving one row per CDR3 protein. The sample comprises about 550,000 distinct CDR3 sequences, 39% of which are singletons, and roughly 4% rests with the top ten. There are 14 residues in the CDR3. CDR1 WSHSY and CDR2 SAAADI come from the germline V gene. With V trimmed by 7 bases and J by 6 bases, 9 bases remained unmatched.

Specimen: peripheral blood or thyroid tissue (not recorded which). V usage is TRBV10-2 and J usage is TRBJ2-7, with 10 bases lining up with TRBD1. The source is an adult man with Graves' hyperthyroidism. The CDR3 reads CASTRQGALGEQYF. The CDR3 DNA sequence: TGCGCCAGCACCCGACAGGGGGCACTGGGCGAGCAGTACTTC.